This record looks at one T cell receptor (beta chain) sequence and its context. Its antigen is not known. Nominally healthy donors were sampled, though unrecorded immune exposures were likely. The V segment lost 6 bases and the J segment 6 bases; nucleotides outside the gene matches: 7. The CDR3 covers 14 residues. Germline assignment: CDR1 MNHEY and CDR2 SVGAGI. These data are taken from a study of cytomegalovirus exposure and HLA in healthy donors. Study-wide points: Among the sequence variants, a highly shared cluster was likely an artifact of sequencing. The authors enumerated over 150 TCR beta chains as linked to cytomegalovirus.

PCR employed 60 Vbeta and 13 Jbeta primers. Sequenced by immunoSEQ multiplex PCR; TCRdb stores in-frame clones only, minus some. Of under 95,000 clones listed, about two thirds are singletons. Sequenced material: PBMCs. This chain joins TRBV6-5 and TRBJ2-1, with 8 bases identical to TRBD2. The TCR was taken from a woman in her 40s in good health and CMV-seropositive. The CDR3 loop reads CASRREGGINEQFF. CDR3 coding DNA: TGTGCCAGCAGACGGGAGGGGGGAATCAATGAGCAGTTCTTC.